Listed below are T cell receptor beta chains from one sample, sequenced in a study of blood T cell repertoires in COVID-19. The data were produced by immunoSEQ multiplex PCR, yet TCRdb's version contains in-frame clones alone and is incomplete. The top ten hold approximately 5.6% of the sample, which has about 190,000 clones, 70% to 90% seen once. Sequenced: peripheral blood. Every receptor here comes from a middle-aged woman who had recovered from COVID-19. CDR3s leave out the opening cysteine and the closing phenylalanine or tryptophan.

>TRBV27
ASKDAGPSYNEQF
>TRBV7-8
ASSPGQTYVDTQY
>TRBV2
ASSVTGTGSRMETQY
>TRBV10-2
ASSDRGFNQPQH
>TRBV29-1
SVTKLARYEQY
>TRBV6-1
ASSEMIGDYSNQPQH
>TRBV6-5
ASSYGQGPQH
>TRBV30
AWSKSYDSPLH
>TRBV5-1
ASSWTRGYEQY
>TRBV4-3
ASSQNSGSADTQY
>TRBV7-2
ASSLASQGNNSPLH
>TRBV18
ASSPSGAQETQY
>TRBV27
ASRLAGVGEQF
>TRBV6-2/TRBV6-3
ASSYAGGYTPYEQY
>TRBV7-6
ASSLGTGGTGQPQH
>TRBV9
ASSVGSVETQY
>TRBV4-2
ASSQSTGDTEAF
>TRBV15
ATSLGTGVRETQY
>TRBV19
ASSTGTSGSTSTDTQY
>TRBV7-2
ASSLVAGGARQPQH
>TRBV5-4
ASSRLAGAHGTDTQY
>TRBV5-4
ASSLESAGETGELF
>TRBV2
ASTGEISGNTIY
>TRBV2
ASSVKGSYEQY
>TRBV4-1
ASSQATRDRVVEQF
>TRBV5-1
ASSLGGTGGANEQF
>TRBV19
ASSIDRAYEQY
>TRBV7-9
ASSVNQGYEKLF
>TRBV19
ASRPPGQGIAEQY
>TRBV27
ASSPQDRGYTGELF
>TRBV28
ASLPGGAGGYT
>TRBV4-2
ASSQDWEGTGNTIY
>TRBV6-5
ASSYSTGAIHEQY
>TRBV6-5
ASSRQGWEKLF
>TRBV4-3
ASSLNSNQPQH
>TRBV6-5
ASRTGVSNQPQH
>TRBV4-1
ASSQATPGLHYNEQF